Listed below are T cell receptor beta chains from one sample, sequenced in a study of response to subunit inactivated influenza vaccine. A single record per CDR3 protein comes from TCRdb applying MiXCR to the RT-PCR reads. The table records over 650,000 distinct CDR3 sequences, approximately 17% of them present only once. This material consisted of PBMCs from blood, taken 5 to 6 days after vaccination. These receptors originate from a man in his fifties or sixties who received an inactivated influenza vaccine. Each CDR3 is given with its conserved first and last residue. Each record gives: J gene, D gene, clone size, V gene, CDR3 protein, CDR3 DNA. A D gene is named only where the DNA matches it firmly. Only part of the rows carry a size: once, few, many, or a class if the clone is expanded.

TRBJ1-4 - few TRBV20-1 CSAIPPGEEKLFF TGCAGTGCTATTCCGCCCGGCGAAGAAAAACTGTTTTTT
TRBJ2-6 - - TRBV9 CASNGPGHLSGANVLTF TGTGCCAGCAACGGACCCGGACACCTCTCTGGGGCCAACGTCCTGACTTTC
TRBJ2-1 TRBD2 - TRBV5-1 CAGSGTSGLSYNEQFF TGCGCCGGCAGCGGGACTAGCGGCCTATCCTACAATGAGCAGTTCTTC
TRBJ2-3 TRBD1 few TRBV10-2 CASSDGRTGRATDTQYF TGCGCCAGCAGTGATGGAAGGACAGGGCGAGCAACAGATACGCAGTATTTT
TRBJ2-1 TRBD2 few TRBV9 CASSVAFRASGGGSYNEQFF TGTGCCAGCAGCGTAGCATTCAGGGCTAGCGGGGGGGGTTCCTACAATGAGCAGTTCTTC
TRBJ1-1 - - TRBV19 CASSAFTEAFF TGTGCCAGTAGCGCATTCACTGAAGCTTTCTTT
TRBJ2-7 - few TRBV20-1 CSAAGTANYEQYF TGCAGTGCTGCCGGGACTGCGAATTACGAGCAGTACTTC
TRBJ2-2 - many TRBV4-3 CASSRSQGYTGELFF TGCGCCAGCAGCCGATCACAGGGTTACACCGGGGAGCTGTTTTTT
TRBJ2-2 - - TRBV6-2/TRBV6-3 CASSYSMTGTGELFF TGTGCCAGCAGTTACTCGATGACAGGCACCGGGGAGCTGTTTTTT
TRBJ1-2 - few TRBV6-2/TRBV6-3 CASMYGYGYTF TGTGCCAGCATGTATGGTTATGGCTACACCTTC
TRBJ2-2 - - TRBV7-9 CASSRGIENTGELFF TGTGCCAGCAGCCGAGGGATTGAGAACACCGGGGAGCTGTTTTTT
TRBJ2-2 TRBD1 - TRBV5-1 CASSSQGVIGTGELFF TGCGCCAGCAGCTCGCAGGGGGTCATTGGCACCGGGGAGCTGTTTTTT
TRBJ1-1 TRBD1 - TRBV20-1 CSARDTGGYTEAFF TGCAGTGCTAGAGATACAGGGGGGTACACTGAAGCTTTCTTT
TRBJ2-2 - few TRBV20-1 CSGKRSNTGELFF TGCAGTGGGAAGCGATCGAACACCGGGGAGCTGTTTTTT
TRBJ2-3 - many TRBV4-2 CASSQDGDASDTQYF TGTGCCAGCAGCCAAGATGGGGACGCATCAGATACGCAGTATTTT
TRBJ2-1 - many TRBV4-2 CASSQGGAASYNEQFF TGTGCCAGCAGCCAAGGGGGGGCAGCCTCCTACAATGAGCAGTTCTTC
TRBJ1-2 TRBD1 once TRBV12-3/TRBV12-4 CASTRQGVFGYTF TGTGCCAGCACGCGACAGGGGGTCTTTGGCTACACCTTC
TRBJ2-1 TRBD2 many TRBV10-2 CASSDIAGGQGEQFF TGCGCCAGCAGTGATATAGCGGGGGGGCAGGGTGAGCAGTTCTTC
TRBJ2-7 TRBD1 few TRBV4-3 CASSQDWGRGRGIYEQYF TGCGCCAGCAGCCAAGATTGGGGCAGGGGGCGAGGAATATACGAGCAGTACTTC
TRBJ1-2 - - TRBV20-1 CSARLGGRDGYTF TGCAGTGCTAGATTAGGCGGTAGGGATGGCTACACCTTC
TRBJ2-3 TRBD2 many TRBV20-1 CSARVLADNTDTQYF TGCAGTGCTAGGGTTCTAGCGGATAACACAGATACGCAGTATTTT
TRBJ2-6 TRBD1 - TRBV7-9 CASRGTVDSGANVLTF TGTGCCAGCAGAGGGACAGTCGACTCTGGGGCCAACGTCCTGACTTTC
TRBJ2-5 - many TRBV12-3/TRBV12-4 CASSLRWGIGQETQYF TGTGCCAGCAGTCTACGATGGGGTATTGGACAAGAGACCCAGTACTTC
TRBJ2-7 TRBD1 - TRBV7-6 CASSRGTGDYEQYF TGTGCCAGCAGCAGAGGGACAGGTGATTACGAGCAGTACTTC
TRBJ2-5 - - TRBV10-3 CAIRDDRKETQYF TGTGCCATCAGGGACGACAGGAAAGAGACCCAGTACTTC
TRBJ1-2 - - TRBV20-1 CSAMLGISRRINYGYTF TGCAGTGCTATGTTGGGGATCAGCCGCAGAATTAACTATGGCTACACCTTC
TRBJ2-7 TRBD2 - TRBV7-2 CASSPGTSGGTYEQYF TGTGCCAGCAGCCCCGGGACTAGCGGGGGCACCTACGAGCAGTACTTC
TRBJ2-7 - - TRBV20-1 CSALAGLGEQYF TGCAGTGCCCTTGCAGGGCTTGGGGAGCAGTACTTC